A selection of T cell receptor beta chains follows, all from one sample in a study of cytomegalovirus exposure and HLA in healthy donors. Sequencing was performed with immunoSEQ multiplex PCR; in TCRdb, only in-frame clones are kept and a portion is missing. The repertoire holds some 250,000 clones, more than 75% seen once, with 5.4% in the top ten. Material: PBMCs. The receptors were gathered from a woman aged 35 to 49 in good health and CMV-seropositive. Both conserved end residues are part of each CDR3. The D gene is left open where the match is weak. Clone sizes are given selectively: once, few, many, or a class where the clone is expanded.

j_call clone_size d_call v_call cdr3_nt cdr3_aa
TRBJ2-1 NA NA TRBV11-2 TGTGCCAGCAGCTTGGGGGGACGAGCAGGGTACAATGAGCAGTTCTTC CASSLGGRAGYNEQFF
TRBJ2-7 few TRBD2 TRBV5-1 TGCGCCAGCAGCGAGGGACTAGACTTCGACGAGCAGTACTTC CASSEGLDFDEQYF
TRBJ2-7 NA NA TRBV5-1 TGCGCCAGCAGCACTACCGGGACAACGGATTCCTACGAGCAGTACTTC CASSTTGTTDSYEQYF
TRBJ1-5 NA TRBD1 TRBV27 TGTGCCAGCAGTTTAGTCACAGGGGGCAATCAGCCCCAGCATTTT CASSLVTGGNQPQHF
TRBJ2-3 NA TRBD2 TRBV7-9 TGTGCCAGCAGCCTTAGACTAGCGGGGGGCGAGGATACGCAGTATTTT CASSLRLAGGEDTQYF
TRBJ2-2 once TRBD1 TRBV18 TGTGCCAGCTCACCACAACCCCCAGGGGGCGCAACCGGGGAGCTGTTTTTT CASSPQPPGGATGELFF
TRBJ2-7 NA NA TRBV5-1 TGCGCCAGCAGCTGGGGGGGGGCTGATTACGAGCAGTACTTC CASSWGGADYEQYF
TRBJ2-1 NA TRBD2 TRBV7-2 TGTGCCAGCAGCTTAGCGTCTAGCGGGATCTACAATGAGCAGTTCTTC CASSLASSGIYNEQFF
TRBJ2-1 NA NA TRBV5-1 TGCGCCAGCAGCTTGGCAGGGGCGTCCTACAATGAGCAGTTCTTC CASSLAGASYNEQFF
TRBJ2-2 NA TRBD2 TRBV11-1 TGTGCCAGCAGCTACAGCGGGAAGGTCACCGGGGAGCTGTTTTTT CASSYSGKVTGELFF
TRBJ1-5 NA TRBD1 TRBV6-5 TGTGCCAGCAGTCGGGACAGGGGCGCTAATCAGCCCCAGCATTTT CASSRDRGANQPQHF
TRBJ2-2 NA TRBD2 TRBV7-3 TGTGCCAGCAGCGACGACCTGTTAGCGGGGTCGAACACCGGGGAGCTGTTTTTT CASSDDLLAGSNTGELFF
TRBJ2-1 NA NA TRBV7-2 TGTGCCAGCAGCTTAGCAGCGGAGGAATACAATGAGCAGTTCTTC CASSLAAEEYNEQFF
TRBJ1-6 NA NA TRBV4-3 TGCGCCAGCAGCCATCGCGTATCACAGGGTAATTCACCCCTCCACTTT CASSHRVSQGNSPLHF
TRBJ1-5 NA NA TRBV29-1 TGCAGCGTGGTACCGGGGGGGGATAGCAATCAGCCCCAGCATTTT CSVVPGGDSNQPQHF
TRBJ1-1 NA NA TRBV5-1 TGCGCCAGCAGTCCCTACCCACGGGGACTGGAAGCTTTCTTT CASSPYPRGLEAFF
TRBJ2-2 NA NA TRBV5-1 TGCGCCAGCAGCTTGGCCAGGGGTTACACCGGGGAGCTGTTTTTT CASSLARGYTGELFF
TRBJ2-3 NA NA TRBV7-7 TGTGCCAGCAGCTACGGGACACTTAGCACAGATACGCAGTATTTT CASSYGTLSTDTQYF
TRBJ1-4 NA NA TRBV6-1 TGTGCCAGCGATACGATACGGGAAAAACTGTTTTTT CASDTIREKLFF
TRBJ2-5 NA TRBD2 TRBV6-5 TGTGCCAGCAGAGACGGGGGGACAGAGACCCAGTACTTC CASRDGGTETQYF
TRBJ2-1 NA NA TRBV11-2 TGTGCCAGCAGCTTCGGGACCTACAATGAGCAGTTCTTC CASSFGTYNEQFF
TRBJ2-1 NA NA TRBV5-4 TGTGCCAGCAGCCTACCGACAAGGGGTAGAGACAATGAGCAGTTCTTC CASSLPTRGRDNEQFF
TRBJ1-2 NA TRBD1 TRBV5-1 TGCGCCAGCAGCCCGGGACAGGCCTATGGCTACACCTTC CASSPGQAYGYTF
TRBJ2-7 NA NA TRBV10-1 TGCGCCAGCGTCCCGCAAAGCCCCTACGAGCAGTACTTC CASVPQSPYEQYF
TRBJ2-2 NA TRBD1 TRBV9 TGTGCCAGCAGCGTAGTGGGGACAGGGACCGGGGAGCTGTTTTTT CASSVVGTGTGELFF
TRBJ2-7 NA TRBD1 TRBV30 TGTGCCCGGGGACAGGGGTACGAGCAGTACTTC CARGQGYEQYF
TRBJ1-6 NA TRBD1 TRBV7-2 TGTGCCAGCAGCTCTACAGGGGGGACAACTAATTCACCCCTCCACTTT CASSSTGGTTNSPLHF
TRBJ1-1 NA NA TRBV5-8 TGTGCCAGCAGCTTGTATAGGGGGGGGGTTTGGAACACTGAAGCTTTCTTT CASSLYRGGVWNTEAFF
TRBJ2-1 NA TRBD1 TRBV28 TGTGCCAGCAGTTTAGGGACAGGGGTTCGCAATGAGCAGTTCTTC CASSLGTGVRNEQFF
TRBJ2-7 NA TRBD1 TRBV10-3 TGTGCCATCAGGGGGGGACAGGGAAGTTCTTCCTACGAGCAGTACTTC CAIRGGQGSSSYEQYF
TRBJ2-7 NA TRBD1 TRBV7-9 TGTTCCAGCAGCTTCGGGACAGGGGTGGACGAGCAGTACTTC CSSSFGTGVDEQYF
TRBJ2-7 NA TRBD2 TRBV2 TGTGCCAGCAGTGAAGCTAGCGGGGTTTCGTACGAGCAGTACTTC CASSEASGVSYEQYF
TRBJ2-1 NA NA TRBV30 TGTGCCTCAGAGGAACAGGGAAGGGTCAATGAGCAGTTCTTC CASEEQGRVNEQFF
TRBJ1-2 NA TRBD1 TRBV6-4 TGTGCCAGCAGCTCGGACAGGGGCTATGGCTACACCTTC CASSSDRGYGYTF
TRBJ2-1 NA NA TRBV5-1 TGCGCCAGCAGCTGGGATACAGGGACCCCCTCTAACAATGAGCAGTTCTTC CASSWDTGTPSNNEQFF
TRBJ1-1 NA TRBD1 TRBV19 TGTGCCAGTGGGGGGGGACAGGGGTTCACTGAAGCTTTCTTT CASGGGQGFTEAFF
TRBJ2-7 few TRBD1 TRBV5-1 TGCGCCAGCAGCTTGGAGGGGGCGAACTACGAGCAGTACTTC CASSLEGANYEQYF
TRBJ2-5 once NA TRBV10-3 TGTGCCATCAGGTCAGGGTCCCAAGAGACCCAGTACTTC CAIRSGSQETQYF
TRBJ2-1 once NA TRBV10-3 TGTGCCATCAGTGAGGGGTTTTCAGGGGCCAATGAGCAGTTCTTC CAISEGFSGANEQFF
TRBJ1-2 NA NA TRBV6-5 TGTGCCAGCACCCGGACTGTTAACTATGGCTACACCTTC CASTRTVNYGYTF
TRBJ2-5 NA TRBD1 TRBV19 TGTGCCAGTGGCAAGGGACAGGGGAAGGAGACCCAGTACTTC CASGKGQGKETQYF
TRBJ1-3 NA TRBD1 TRBV4-2 TGTGCCAGCAGCCAACCGGACAGGCGGTCTGGAAACACCATATATTTT CASSQPDRRSGNTIYF
TRBJ2-1 NA TRBD2 TRBV11-2 TGTGCCAGCAGCTTAGAAGCGGGGAGACACAATGAGCAGTTCTTC CASSLEAGRHNEQFF
TRBJ2-7 NA TRBD1 TRBV5-1 TGCGCCAGCAGCAAAGGGACAGGATCCTACGAGCAGTACTTC CASSKGTGSYEQYF
TRBJ2-3 NA NA TRBV11-2 TGTGCCAGCAGCTCACTAGTTAGGGGGTCCACAGATACGCAGTATTTT CASSSLVRGSTDTQYF
TRBJ2-3 NA NA TRBV29-1 TGCAGCGTTGATCGCGGCGGATCGGATACGCAGTATTTT CSVDRGGSDTQYF
TRBJ2-7 NA NA TRBV9 TGTGCCAGCAGCCCCCGAACCGGGACACACTACGAGCAGTACTTC CASSPRTGTHYEQYF
TRBJ2-6 once NA TRBV28 TGTGCCAGCAGTTCCCAGGGGTCTGGGGCCAACGTCCTGACTTTC CASSSQGSGANVLTF